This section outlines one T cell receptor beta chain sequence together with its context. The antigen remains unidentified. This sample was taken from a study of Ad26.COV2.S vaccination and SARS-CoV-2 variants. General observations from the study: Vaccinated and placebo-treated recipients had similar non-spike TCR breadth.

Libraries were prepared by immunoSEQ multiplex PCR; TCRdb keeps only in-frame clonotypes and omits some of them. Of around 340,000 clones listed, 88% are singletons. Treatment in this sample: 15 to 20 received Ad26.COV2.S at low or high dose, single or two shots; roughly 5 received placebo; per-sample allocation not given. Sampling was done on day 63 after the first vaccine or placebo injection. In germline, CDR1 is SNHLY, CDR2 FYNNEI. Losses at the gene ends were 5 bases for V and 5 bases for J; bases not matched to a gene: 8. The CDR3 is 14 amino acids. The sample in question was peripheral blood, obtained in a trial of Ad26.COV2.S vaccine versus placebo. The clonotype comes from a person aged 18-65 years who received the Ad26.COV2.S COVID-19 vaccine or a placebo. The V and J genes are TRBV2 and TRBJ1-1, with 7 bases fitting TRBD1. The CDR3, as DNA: TGTGCCAGCAGTACTCCAGGGGGTTTGACTGAAGCTTTCTTT. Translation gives CASSTPGGLTEAFF.